The entry that follows covers one TCR beta chain sequence. The data are from a study of T cell responses to AZD1222 COVID-19 vaccine. The repertoire was sequenced with immunoSEQ multiplex PCR; TCRdb's copy has only in-frame clones and lacks some. The sample has about 83,000 clones, 70% to 90% seen once. The CDR3 runs to 16 residues. V dropped 7 bases and J dropped 5; count of bases not matched to a gene: 11. Germline values: CDR1 MNHEY, CDR2 SMNVEV (reference sequence). The receptor's source is an adult in good health. The specimen was peripheral blood, collected on day 0 of MenACWY control vaccination. This rearrangement joins TRBV27 to TRBJ2-2; 9 bases map to TRBD1. The DNA of the CDR3 is TGTGCCAGCATATCCCCGGGACAGGGAAAGACCGGGGAGCTGTTTTTT. Amino acids: CASISPGQGKTGELFF.